This T cell receptor beta chain was identified in a study of blood T cell repertoires in COVID-19. For the study at large: Researchers got acute and convalescent COVID-19 samples from the United States, Italy and Spain.

There are 13 residues in the CDR3. V was shortened by 11 bases and J by 1 base, with 14 bases between the two germline ends. Germline lookup yields CDR1 ENHRY and CDR2 SYGVKD. Living in 25 or so US areas, the participants were between about 18 and 95 years of age. Participants had their cohort set by participant-reported clinical history. Some clones are missing from TCRdb's copy, which holds only in-frame ones; the method was immunoSEQ multiplex PCR. The sample lists 470,000 or so clones; 70% to 90% were seen once. Material for sequencing was PBMCs or T cells enriched from blood (not recorded which). The TCR was taken from a woman between 18 and 30 years old with acute COVID-19. This sequence joins TRBV10-3 and TRBJ1-1; D is possibly TRBD1 (6 bases). The CDR3 DNA follows: TGTGCCTTCTCAGCGACAGGGAACACTGAAGCTTTCTTT. This translates into CAFSATGNTEAFF.